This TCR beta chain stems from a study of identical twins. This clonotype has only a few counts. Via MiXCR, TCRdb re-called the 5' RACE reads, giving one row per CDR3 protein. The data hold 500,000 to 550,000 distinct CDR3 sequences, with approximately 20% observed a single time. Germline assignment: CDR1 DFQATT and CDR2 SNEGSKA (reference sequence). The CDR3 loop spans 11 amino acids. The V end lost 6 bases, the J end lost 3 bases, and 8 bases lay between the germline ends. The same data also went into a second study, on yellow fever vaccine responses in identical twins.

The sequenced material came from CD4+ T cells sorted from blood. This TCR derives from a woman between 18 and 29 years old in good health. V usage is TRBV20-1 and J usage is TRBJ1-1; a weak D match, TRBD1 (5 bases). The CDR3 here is CSAGVYTEAFF. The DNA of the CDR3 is TGCAGTGCGGGGGTTTACACTGAAGCTTTCTTT.